The 11 T cell receptor beta chains in this list originate from one sample, sequenced in a study of T cells in Graves' hyperthyroidism and ophthalmopathy. RNA transcripts yielded amplified TCR beta CDR3 regions. First-round RT-PCR of the TCR CDR3 relied on the HTBI primer set. TCRdb called the multiplex PCR reads again in MiXCR, with one record for every CDR3 protein. The sample lists around 520,000 distinct CDR3 sequences, around 15% seen once, with less than 20% in the top ten. The sequenced sample was blood. The source is a woman aged 18-35 years with Graves' hyperthyroidism.

Comment on this clonotype: A much larger clone differs from this one at a single base, so this may be a read error. V gene TRBV11-3 combines with J gene TRBJ2-1; a possible D gene is TRBD1 (6 bases). The DNA end is more similar to TRBJ2-7, so the J call may be wrong. In germline, CDR1 is SGHNT, CDR2 YENEEA. The CDR3 sequence is 14 residues long. The DNA for the CDR3 is TGTGCCAGCAGCTTAGCGACAGGTTACAATGAGCAGTACTTC. Translated, it gives CASSLATGYNEQYF.

There are many counts of this clonotype. The chain couples TRBV30 to TRBJ2-5; the D gene is possibly TRBD2 (6 bases). The CDR3 loop spans 17 amino acids. V was cut by 0 bases and J by 1 base, with 18 bases left in between. Germline lookup yields CDR1 GTSNPN and CDR2 SVGIG (reference sequence). The CDR3 sequence: CAWSVGVSGPFQETQYF. In nucleotides, the CDR3 is TGTGCCTGGAGTGTAGGGGTTAGCGGACCGTTCCAAGAGACCCAGTACTTC.

The V call is TRBV5-5, the J call TRBJ1-2; the D gene is possibly TRBD1 (5 bases). V gave up 0 bases and J gave up 2 bases, with 11 bases separating them. The germline gives CDR1 SGHKS, CDR2 YYEKEE (reference sequence). The CDR3 sequence is 15 residues long. As DNA, the CDR3 is TGTGCCAGCAGCTTGGAAGGCAGGGTAAACTATGGCTACACCTTC. Amino acids: CASSLEGRVNYGYTF.

In this sample, this clonotype turned up a few times. The chain combines TRBV29-1 with TRBJ1-4; possibly TRBD1 for D (6 bases). There are 13 residues in the CDR3. Germline CDR1 and CDR2: SQVTM and ANQGSEA. V gave up 5 bases and J gave up 3 bases, with 10 bases separating them. The CDR3: CSVKRQANEKLFF. The CDR3 DNA sequence: TGCAGCGTTAAAAGACAGGCTAATGAAAAACTGTTTTTT.

In this sample, this clonotype turned up many times. The J gene is TRBJ1-1, the V gene TRBV7-2; 7 nucleotides match TRBD1. CDR1 is SGHTA and CDR2 is FQGNSA in the germline V gene. The CDR3 has 16 amino acids. J lost 0 bases, V lost 5 bases, and 9 bases had no gene match. The CDR3 reads CASSPHPTGLNTEAFF. As DNA, the CDR3 is TGTGCCAGCAGCCCGCACCCGACAGGGTTGAACACTGAAGCTTTCTTT. Based on the CDR3 plus reference TRBV7-2 and TRBJ1-1, the full variable domain is GAGVSQSPSNKVTEKGKDVELRCDPISGHTALYWYRQSLGQGLEFLIYFQGNSAPDKSGLPSDRFSAERTGGSVSTLTIQRTQQEDSAVYLCASSPHPTGLNTEAFFGQGTRLTVV.

The chain has TRBV19 and TRBJ2-2, with TRBD1 matching 7 bases. The CDR3 is made up of 15 amino acids. V shed 1 base, J shed 4 bases, and the junction held 3 bases outside the gene matches. Germline V CDR1 and CDR2: LNHDA, SQIVND (reference sequence). The CDR3 reads CASSIGQGGTGELFF. The CDR3 DNA reads as TGTGCCAGTAGTATAGGACAGGGTGGCACCGGGGAGCTGTTTTTT. Full variable domain (outside the CDR3, taken from reference TRBV19 and TRBJ2-2): DGGITQSPKYLFRKEGQNVTLSCEQNLNHDAMYWYRQDPGQGLRLIYYSQIVNDFQKGDIAEGYSVSREKKESFPLTVTSAQKNPTAFYLCASSIGQGGTGELFFGEGSRLTVL.

V and J are TRBV20-1 and TRBJ2-2, with TRBD2 matching 12 bases. J gave up 7 bases and V 2 bases, and 5 bases lay outside the gene matches. Germline V gene lookup returns CDR1 DFQATT and CDR2 SNEGSKA (reference sequence). The CDR3 is 15 amino acids. The CDR3 nucleotides read TGCAGTGCTAGACCTAGCGGGAGGGCCCTCGGGGAGCTGTTTTTT. Its translation is CSARPSGRALGELFF.

This clonotype was found many times. This chain uses TRBV18 with TRBJ1-2; 8 nucleotides match TRBD1. The V segment lost 2 bases and the J segment 8 bases; nucleotides outside the gene matches: 7. The CDR3 contains 14 residues. CDR1 and CDR2 (germline): KGHSH, LQKENI. CDR3 loop: CASSPSGQGIGYTF. CDR3 sequence (DNA): TGTGCCAGCTCACCAAGTGGACAGGGTATAGGCTACACCTTC.

This clonotype came up a few times. CDR3 DNA sequence: TGTGCCAGCAGCTTAGTAGCCGAGTCTAGAGTAGGCTACAATGAGCAGTTCTTC. Translated, it gives CASSLVAESRVGYNEQFF. The V and J genes are TRBV7-7 and TRBJ2-1; unclear D gene. V was clipped by 1 base and J by 3 bases, with 19 bases between them. The CDR3 runs to 18 residues. The V gene's germline CDR1 is SSHAT and CDR2 FNYEAQ (reference sequence).

This clonotype was detected ten times or more. The chain couples TRBV7-2 to TRBJ2-7; no firm D call. The CDR3 sequence is 15 residues long. V was clipped by 1 base and J by 0 bases, with 10 bases between them. CDR1 is SGHTA and CDR2 is FQGNSA in the germline V gene. The CDR3 protein is CASSLGQVSSYEQYV. As DNA, the CDR3 is TGTGCCAGCAGCTTAGGCCAGGTGAGCTCCTACGAGCAGTACGTC.

In its sample, this clonotype was seen many times. The chain employs TRBV11-3 and TRBJ1-3; D not certain. CDR1 SGHNT and CDR2 YENEEA come from the germline V gene. V was trimmed by 5 bases and J by 3 bases, leaving 11 bases between them. This CDR3 is built from 14 residues. Written as DNA, the CDR3 is TGTGCCAGCAGCCAGAACTTGGGTGGAAACACCATATATTTT. Translated: CASSQNLGGNTIYF. The whole variable domain, filled in from reference TRBV11-3 and TRBJ1-3, reads EAGVVQSPRYKIIEKKQPVAFWCNPISGHNTLYWYLQNLGQGPELLIRYENEEAVDDSQLPKDRFSAERLKGVDSTLKIQPAELGDSAVYLCASSQNLGGNTIYFGEGSWLTVV.